The 29 T cell receptor beta chains below were found in one sample sequenced in a study of regulatory T cells in long-lasting Graves disease. To make TCR beta libraries, researchers used iRepertoire HTBI primers and Arm-PCR of CDR3 regions. TCRdb redid the calling of the multiplex PCR reads with MiXCR, one entry per CDR3 protein. The profile shows some 340,000 distinct CDR3 sequences, roughly 12% of them singletons. Time point indicated: newly diagnosed GD, antithyroid drugs for less than 3 months. Isolated PBMC RNA provided the starting material for the TCR library. These sequences were also reported in another study, on T cells in Graves' hyperthyroidism and ophthalmopathy.

Sample: peripheral blood mononuclear cells (PBMCs), taken at new diagnosis, from a patient treated with antithyroid drugs. All receptors come from a woman aged 18 to 35 with Graves disease.

This clonotype has only a few counts. For the CDR3, the DNA is TGTGCCAGCAGCTTAAGGGAGGGACAGGGAACCTGGGGGGAGCAGTTCTTC. Its translation: CASSLREGQGTWGEQFF. V is TRBV11-3 and J is TRBJ2-1, with 9 positions matching TRBD1. Germline V CDR1 and CDR2: SGHNT, YENEEA. This CDR3 comprises 17 residues. The trim removed 2 bases at V and 10 bases at J, leaving 15 bases unmatched.

In this sample, this clonotype turned up many times. This chain joins TRBV2 and TRBJ2-3; TRBD2 is a possible D gene (5 bases). Germline CDR1 is SNHLY and CDR2 is FYNNEI. The CDR3 spans 14 residues. V lost 2 bases and J lost 6, with 12 bases in between. CDR3: CASSESGVFDTQYF. In DNA, the CDR3 is TGTGCCAGCAGTGAAAGCGGTGTATTTGATACGCAGTATTTT.

The sample holds many counts of this clonotype. The V call is TRBV27, the J call TRBJ2-5; 7 bases align to TRBD2. Losses at the gene ends were 1 base for V and 4 bases for J; bases not matched to a gene: 9. Per germline, CDR1 MNHEY and CDR2 SMNVEV (reference sequence). The CDR3 covers 16 residues. The CDR3 is CASSLYGGSGGETQYF. In DNA form, the CDR3 reads TGTGCCAGCAGTTTATACGGCGGGAGTGGTGGAGAGACCCAGTACTTC.

Concerning this clonotype: This may stem from a read error, because a much larger clone lies one nucleotide away. The chain uses TRBV6-2 or TRBV6-3 and TRBJ1-1; 9 bases line up with TRBD1. Germline loops: CDR1 MNHEY, CDR2 SVGEGT. Losses at the gene ends were 10 bases for V and 1 base for J; bases not matched to a gene: 7. This CDR3 is built from 14 residues. The CDR3 region has the DNA TGTGCCACCTTGACAGGGGGGGGGAACACTGAAGCTTTCTTT. This translates into CATLTGGGNTEAFF.

This clonotype was observed at least ten times. This chain uses TRBV25-1 with TRBJ2-7; maybe TRBD1 (6 bases). CDR3 length: 14 amino acids. In germline, CDR1 is MGHDK, CDR2 SYGVNS. Trimming removed 3 bases at V and 1 base at J, with 10 bases between. The CDR3 region has the DNA TGTGCCAGCAGTGATTTGACAGGATCCTACGAGCAGTACTTC. Encoded protein: CASSDLTGSYEQYF.

This clonotype was observed many times. The rearrangement uses TRBV28 and TRBJ2-5; the D gene is possibly TRBD1 (8 bases). Germline V gene data show CDR1 as MDHEN and CDR2 as SYDVKM. V lost 6 bases and J 2 bases, leaving 16 bases between the germline ends. The CDR3 runs to 15 residues. The DNA for the CDR3 is TGTGCCAGCAGGGTACAGGGGGGGATTCAAGAGACCCAGTACTTC. It yields the protein CASRVQGGIQETQYF. The variable domain in full, with the rest retrieved from reference TRBV28 and TRBJ2-5, is DVKVTQSSRYLVKRTGEKVFLECVQDMDHENMFWYRQDPGLGLRLIYFSYDVKMKEKGDIPEGYSVSREKKERFSLILESASTNQTSMYLCASRVQGGIQETQYFGPGTRLLVL.

Ten or more counts support this clonotype. V usage is TRBV10-2 and J usage is TRBJ2-5; D is undetermined. This CDR3 has 12 residues. Looked up from germline, CDR1 is WSHSY and CDR2 is SAAADI. V shed 3 bases and J shed 4 bases, with 6 bases lying between them. In DNA, the CDR3 is TGCGCCAGCAGTGATGTGTTAGAGACCCAGTACTTC. This codes for CASSDVLETQYF.

There are a few counts of this clonotype. V usage is TRBV20-1 and J usage is TRBJ2-5; D unresolved. The V and J ends lost 1 base and 1 base respectively, with 25 bases between them. The CDR3 sequence is 19 residues long. CDR1 and CDR2 from the germline V gene are DFQATT and SNEGSKA (reference sequence). DNA for the CDR3: TGCAGTGCTAGAGTATTTAAGTTTAGGACCGTCCTTTCCCAAGAGACCCAGTACTTC. It specifies CSARVFKFRTVLSQETQYF.

The V call is TRBV7-9, the J call TRBJ1-4; D not resolved. Germline CDR1 reads SEHNR; CDR2 reads FQNEAQ (reference sequence). The CDR3 has 15 residues. With 1 base removed from V and 3 bases from J, the gap between germline ends came to 9 bases. This CDR3 reads CASSLVGGSNEKLFF. The CDR3 bases are TGTGCCAGCAGCTTAGTTGGCGGCTCTAATGAAAAACTGTTTTTT.

The table lists this clonotype with many counts. The CDR3 DNA sequence: TGTGCCAGCAGCCACGGGACTAGCGGGAGCGAGCAGTACTTC. Translation: CASSHGTSGSEQYF. The chain combines TRBV12-3 or TRBV12-4 with TRBJ2-7; 14 bases fit TRBD2. V shed 6 bases and J 6 bases; nucleotides not matched to a gene: 4. The CDR3 has 14 residues.

This clonotype was observed many times. The rearrangement links TRBV7-8 to TRBJ2-1; unclear D gene. The germline gives CDR1 SGHVS, CDR2 FQNEAQ. Between the trimmed V and J ends, which lost 0 bases and 10 bases, there was a span of 10 bases. The CDR3 spans 13 residues. CDR3 region: CASSLAPLWEQFF. The DNA for the CDR3 is TGTGCCAGCAGCTTAGCGCCTTTGTGGGAGCAGTTCTTC.

This clonotype was seen ten or more times. This chain uses TRBV6-2 or TRBV6-3 with TRBJ2-7, with D possibly TRBD1 on 6 matching bases. The CDR3 covers 18 residues. The germline V gene encodes CDR1 MNHEY and CDR2 SVGEGT. V lost 0 bases, J lost 4 bases, and 22 bases lay in between. The CDR3 loop reads CASSYSICRGQPLYEQYV. Written as DNA, the CDR3 is TGTGCCAGCAGTTACTCGATATGCCGCGGACAGCCGTTATACGAGCAGTACGTC.

This clonotype came up a few times. The chain links TRBV6-1 to TRBJ2-7; weak D call: TRBD2 (6 bases). Germline-derived CDR1 and CDR2 are MNHNS and SASEGT. This CDR3 comprises 14 residues. The V and J ends lost 6 bases and 0 bases respectively, with 12 bases between them. For the CDR3, the DNA is TGTGCCAGCAGGGGGCCGGGGGTCTCCTACGAGCAGTACTTC. Translation gives CASRGPGVSYEQYF.

The sample holds many counts of this clonotype. The CDR3 is CASSGTSGPVGRTDTQYF. The CDR3 DNA sequence: TGTGCCAGCAGCGGGACTAGCGGTCCCGTTGGGCGCACAGATACGCAGTATTTT. This chain uses TRBV2 with TRBJ2-3; 11 bases map to TRBD2. CDR3 size: 18 residues. Germline values: CDR1 SNHLY, CDR2 FYNNEI. The junction had 12 bases not matched to a gene; V was cut back by 6 bases and J by 1 base.

The chain couples TRBV28 to TRBJ2-7, with a tentative D call TRBD1 (6 bases). Trimming pared 10 bases from V and 6 bases from J, leaving 13 bases between. The germline V gene has CDR1 MDHEN and CDR2 SYDVKM. CDR3 length: 11 residues. This CDR3 is CAISTGSEQYF. The CDR3 region has the DNA TGTGCCATTAGCACAGGGTCCGAGCAGTACTTC. The variable domain in full, completed from reference TRBV28 and TRBJ2-7, reads DVKVTQSSRYLVKRTGEKVFLECVQDMDHENMFWYRQDPGLGLRLIYFSYDVKMKEKGDIPEGYSVSREKKERFSLILESASTNQTSMYLCAISTGSEQYFGPGTRLTVT.

In this sample, this clonotype turned up many times. The rearrangement joins TRBV6-2 or TRBV6-3 to TRBJ2-7; D remains ambiguous. The CDR3 runs 13 residues. Germline CDR1 and CDR2: MNHEY and SVGEGT. V was clipped by 5 bases and J by 6 bases, with 14 bases between them. CDR3 amino acids: CASSLQIRGEQYF. In nucleotides, the CDR3 is TGTGCCAGCAGTCTCCAAATACGCGGCGAGCAGTACTTC.

This clonotype came up many times. The chain recombines TRBV20-1 with TRBJ1-1; the D is unclear. The CDR3 spans 12 residues. V lost 3 bases, J lost 9 bases, and 14 bases lay in between. Per germline, CDR1 DFQATT and CDR2 SNEGSKA (reference sequence). The CDR3 sequence: CSASPADSQAFF. CDR3 in DNA: TGCAGTGCTAGCCCCGCGGATAGTCAAGCTTTCTTT.

V is TRBV27 and J is TRBJ1-1, with no clear D. CDR1 is MNHEY and CDR2 is SMNVEV in the germline V gene (reference sequence). This CDR3 region has 13 residues. V lost 2 bases to trimming and J lost 3 bases, with 7 bases between them. The CDR3, as DNA: TGTGCCAGCAGTTTAGCCAGTTACACTGAAGCTTTCTTT. Encoded protein: CASSLASYTEAFF.

This clonotype came up many times. V usage is TRBV3-1 and J usage is TRBJ2-1, with a possible D match to TRBD2 (6 bases). Trimming cost V 1 base and J 8 bases, with 9 bases left between them. CDR1 is LGHDT and CDR2 is YNNKEL in the germline V gene (reference sequence). The CDR3 totals 13 residues. CDR3 bases: TGTGCCAGCAGCCAAGGAGGAGGGGATGAGCAGTTCTTC. This translates into CASSQGGGDEQFF.

To note about this clonotype: A read error may be the cause here, since a much bigger clone is one base away. The chain uses TRBV6-2 or TRBV6-3 and TRBJ1-5; no reliable D call. The CDR3 spans 11 residues. CDR1 is MNHEY and CDR2 is SVGEGT in the germline V gene. The ends were cut back, 11 bases at V and 4 bases at J, with 9 bases in the middle. This chain's CDR3 is CAADDNQPQHF. The CDR3 DNA reads TGTGCCGCCGATGATAATCAGCCCCAGCATTTT.

This clonotype was recorded only once. The chain combines TRBV9 with TRBJ1-1; D is unclear. With 0 bases removed from V and 3 bases from J, the gap between germline ends came to 12 bases. CDR3 length equals 15 residues. CDR1 and CDR2 (germline): SGDLS, YYNGEE. In DNA form, the CDR3 reads TGTGCCAGCAGCGTAGGAGGAGGAAGGTACACTGAAGCTTTCTTT. Amino acids: CASSVGGGRYTEAFF.

This clonotype came up many times. This chain connects TRBV10-3 to TRBJ1-2; TRBD1 is a possible D gene (5 bases). Germline V gene sequence: CDR1 ENHRY, CDR2 SYGVKD. CDR3 length: 18 residues. The V end lost 5 bases, the J end lost 4 bases, and 26 bases lay between the germline ends. Here the CDR3 reads CAISPKFRDDTRGYGYTF. The CDR3 DNA follows: TGTGCCATCAGTCCGAAATTCCGGGACGATACCAGAGGCTATGGCTACACCTTC.

A few counts support this clonotype. CDR3 protein: CATSGETGGNNEQFF. The CDR3 region has the DNA TGTGCCACCAGTGGCGAGACCGGGGGAAACAATGAGCAGTTCTTC. The chain combines TRBV24-1 with TRBJ2-1; D is possibly TRBD2 (6 bases). V shed 5 bases and J shed 5 bases, with 15 bases lying between them. The length of the CDR3 is 15 residues. Germline-derived CDR1 and CDR2 are KGHDR and SFDVKD.

CDR3 nucleotide sequence: TGTGCCAGCCTTAGGGGGGGTATCTGGACCCAAGAGACCCAGTACTTC. It specifies CASLRGGIWTQETQYF. This chain joins TRBV3-1 and TRBJ2-5, with D possibly being TRBD2 (7 bases). The germline gives CDR1 LGHDT, CDR2 YNNKEL (reference sequence). With 8 bases removed from V and 1 base from J, the gap between germline ends came to 20 bases. This CDR3 region has 16 residues.

There are many counts of this clonotype. The J gene is TRBJ2-1, the V gene TRBV10-2; 15 positions agree with TRBD2. The V gene's germline CDR1 is WSHSY and CDR2 SAAADI. J lost 9 bases, V lost 6 bases, and 9 bases had no gene match. The CDR3 is 16 residues long. The chain's CDR3 is CASSGLAGGLMGEQFF. DNA of the CDR3: TGCGCCAGCAGCGGACTAGCGGGAGGGCTGATGGGTGAGCAGTTCTTC.

This clonotype has ten or more counts. This chain links TRBV12-3 or TRBV12-4 with TRBJ2-1; the D gene is possibly TRBD1 (5 bases). With 1 base removed from V and 8 bases from J, the gap between germline ends came to 12 bases. This CDR3 is 14 amino acids long. CDR3 DNA: TGTGCCAGCAGTTTAGGTTCAGGGATGGATGAGCAGTTCTTC. This encodes CASSLGSGMDEQFF.

This clonotype was counted ten times or more. The chain combines TRBV20-1 with TRBJ2-7; 7 nucleotides match TRBD1. CDR3 length: 18 amino acids. Germline V lookup: CDR1 DFQATT, CDR2 SNEGSKA (reference sequence). V lost 5 bases and J lost 5; bases outside the gene matches: 24. CDR3 nucleotide sequence: TGCAGTGCTTTTTTGAGGCCACATCGGGACAGAACCTCGCACGAGCAGTACTTC. The encoded protein is CSAFLRPHRDRTSHEQYF.

This clonotype was detected only a few times. The J gene is TRBJ1-5, the V gene TRBV10-2; D possibly corresponds to TRBD1 (5 bases). Germline V gives CDR1 WSHSY, CDR2 SAAADI. The CDR3 is made up of 15 amino acids. The germline V and J ends were trimmed by 6 bases and 2 bases, with 14 bases remaining between them. This chain's CDR3 is CASSGWGGGNQPQHF. CDR3 DNA: TGCGCCAGCAGCGGATGGGGGGGTGGCAATCAGCCCCAGCATTTT.

Remarks on this clonotype: A much larger clone is a single base away; this may be a read error. The chain couples TRBV29-1 to TRBJ2-5; D call uncertain. V was trimmed by 4 bases and J by 11 bases, leaving 20 bases between them. Germline V gene sequence: CDR1 SQVTM, CDR2 ANQGSEA. This CDR3 is 13 amino acids long. Written as DNA, the CDR3 is TGCAGCGTTGCCGGCCTCTCCTACAATGAGCAGTACTTC. Translating gives CSVAGLSYNEQYF. Looking up the rest from reference TRBV29-1 and TRBJ2-5 gives the full variable domain: SAVISQKPSRDICQRGTSLTIQCQVDSQVTMMFWYRQQPGQSLTLIATANQGSEATYESGFVIDKFPISRPNLTFSTLTVSNMSPEDSSIYLCSVAGLSYNEQYFGPGTRLLVL.